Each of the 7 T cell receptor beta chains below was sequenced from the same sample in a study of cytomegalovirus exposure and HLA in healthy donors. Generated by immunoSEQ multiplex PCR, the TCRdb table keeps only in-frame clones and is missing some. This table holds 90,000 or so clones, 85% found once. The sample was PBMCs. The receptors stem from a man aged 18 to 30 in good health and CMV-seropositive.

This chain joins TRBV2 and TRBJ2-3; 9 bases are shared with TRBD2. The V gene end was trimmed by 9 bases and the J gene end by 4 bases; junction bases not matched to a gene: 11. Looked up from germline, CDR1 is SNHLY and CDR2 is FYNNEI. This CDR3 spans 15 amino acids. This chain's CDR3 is CASRDVAGEADTQYF. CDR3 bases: TGTGCCAGTCGGGACGTAGCGGGAGAGGCAGATACGCAGTATTTT.

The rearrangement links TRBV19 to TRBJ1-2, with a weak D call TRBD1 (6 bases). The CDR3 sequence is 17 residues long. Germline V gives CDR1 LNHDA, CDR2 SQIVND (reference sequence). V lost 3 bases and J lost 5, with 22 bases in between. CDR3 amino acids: CASSIGAKGGSAYGYTF. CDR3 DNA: TGTGCCAGTAGTATCGGGGCCAAAGGGGGTTCGGCGTATGGCTACACCTTC.

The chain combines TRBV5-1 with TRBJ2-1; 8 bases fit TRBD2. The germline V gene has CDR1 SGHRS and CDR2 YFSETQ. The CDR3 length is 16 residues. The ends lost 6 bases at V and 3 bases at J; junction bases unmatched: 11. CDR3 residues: CASTASGSSFYNEQFF. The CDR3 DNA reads TGCGCCAGCACCGCCAGCGGGAGTTCCTTCTACAATGAGCAGTTCTTC. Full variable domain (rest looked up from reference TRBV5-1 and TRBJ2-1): KAGVTQTPRYLIKTRGQQVTLSCSPISGHRSVSWYQQTPGQGLQFLFEYFSETQRNKGNFPGRFSGRQFSNSRSEMNVSTLELGDSALYLCASTASGSSFYNEQFFGPGTRLTVL.

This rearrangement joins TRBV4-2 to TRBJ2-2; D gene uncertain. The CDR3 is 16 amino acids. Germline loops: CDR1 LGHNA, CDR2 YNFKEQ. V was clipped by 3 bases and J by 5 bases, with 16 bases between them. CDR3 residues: CASSHHSTSGTGELFF. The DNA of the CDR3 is TGTGCCAGCAGCCATCACTCTACCTCGGGTACCGGGGAGCTGTTTTTT.

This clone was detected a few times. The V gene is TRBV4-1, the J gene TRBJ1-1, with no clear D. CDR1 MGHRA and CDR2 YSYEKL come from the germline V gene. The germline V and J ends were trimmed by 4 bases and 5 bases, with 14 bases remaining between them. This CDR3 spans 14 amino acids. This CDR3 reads CASSPPFSGTEAFF. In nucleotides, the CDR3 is TGCGCCAGCAGCCCGCCCTTCTCGGGTACTGAAGCTTTCTTT.

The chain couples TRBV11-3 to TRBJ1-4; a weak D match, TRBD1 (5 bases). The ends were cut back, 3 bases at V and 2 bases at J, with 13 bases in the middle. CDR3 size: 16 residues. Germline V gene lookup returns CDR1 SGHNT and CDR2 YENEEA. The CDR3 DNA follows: TGTGCCAGCAGCTTTGCCGGGGGAGGCACTAATGAAAAACTGTTTTTT. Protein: CASSFAGGGTNEKLFF.

CDR3 loop: CASSLQGQEETQYF. CDR3 nucleotides: TGCGCCAGCAGCCTTCAGGGACAGGAAGAGACCCAGTACTTC. The V and J genes are TRBV5-1 and TRBJ2-5, with TRBD1 identical over 8 bases. The V and J ends lost 4 bases and 3 bases, in that order; junction bases with no gene match: 5. The CDR3 spans 14 residues. Germline CDR1 SGHRS, CDR2 YFSETQ.